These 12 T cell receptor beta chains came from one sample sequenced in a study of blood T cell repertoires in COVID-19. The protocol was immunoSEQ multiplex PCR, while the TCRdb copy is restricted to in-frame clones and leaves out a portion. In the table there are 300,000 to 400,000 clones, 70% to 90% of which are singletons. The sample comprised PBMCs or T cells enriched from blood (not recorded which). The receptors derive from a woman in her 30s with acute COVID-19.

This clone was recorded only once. The CDR3 DNA reads TGCGCCAGCAGCCCACGGCCCGGGACAGGGGGGACCGGGGAGCTGTTTTTT. Protein: CASSPRPGTGGTGELFF. The V call is TRBV4-1, the J call TRBJ2-2; 11 positions agree with TRBD1. The CDR3 totals 17 residues. Germline V CDR1 and CDR2: MGHRA, YSYEKL. The ends lost 4 bases at V and 5 bases at J; junction bases unmatched: 9.

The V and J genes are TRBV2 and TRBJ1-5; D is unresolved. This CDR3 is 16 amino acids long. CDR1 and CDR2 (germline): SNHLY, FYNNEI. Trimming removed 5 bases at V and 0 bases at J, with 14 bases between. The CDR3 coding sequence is TGTGCCAGCAGTAAGGGAGGGTATTATAGCAATCAGCCCCAGCATTTT. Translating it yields CASSKGGYYSNQPQHF.

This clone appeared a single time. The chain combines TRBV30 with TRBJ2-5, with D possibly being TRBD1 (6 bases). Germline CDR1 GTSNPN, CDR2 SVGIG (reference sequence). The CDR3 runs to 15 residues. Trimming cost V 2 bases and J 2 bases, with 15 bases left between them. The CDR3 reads CAWSWSGATQETQYF. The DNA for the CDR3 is TGTGCCTGGAGTTGGTCAGGGGCTACACAAGAGACCCAGTACTTC. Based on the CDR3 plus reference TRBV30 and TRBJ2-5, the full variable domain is SQTIHQWPATLVQPVGSPLSLECTVEGTSNPNLYWYRQAAGRGLQLLFYSVGIGQISSEVPQNLSASRPQDRQFILSSKKLLLSDSGFYLCAWSWSGATQETQYFGPGTRLLVL.

CDR3 nucleotides: TGTGCCACCAGTGATTTCAGGAAGTACCCAGATACGCAGTATTTT. It encodes CATSDFRKYPDTQYF. The rearrangement uses TRBV24-1 and TRBJ2-3; no clear D. With 1 base removed from V and 4 bases from J, the gap between germline ends came to 11 bases. The CDR3 is 15 residues long. The germline V gene encodes CDR1 KGHDR and CDR2 SFDVKD.

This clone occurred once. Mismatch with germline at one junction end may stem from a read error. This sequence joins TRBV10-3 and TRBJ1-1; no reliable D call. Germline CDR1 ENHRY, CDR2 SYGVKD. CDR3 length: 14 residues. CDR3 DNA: TGTGCCACCAGTTCGGGAACCTTGAACACTGAAGCTTTCTTT. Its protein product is CATSSGTLNTEAFF.

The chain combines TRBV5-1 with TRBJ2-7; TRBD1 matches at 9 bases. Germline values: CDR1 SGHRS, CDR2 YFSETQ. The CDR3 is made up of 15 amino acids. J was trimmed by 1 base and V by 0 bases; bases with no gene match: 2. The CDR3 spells CASSLAGTGSYEQYF. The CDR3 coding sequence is TGCGCCAGCAGCTTGGCCGGGACAGGGTCCTACGAGCAGTACTTC.

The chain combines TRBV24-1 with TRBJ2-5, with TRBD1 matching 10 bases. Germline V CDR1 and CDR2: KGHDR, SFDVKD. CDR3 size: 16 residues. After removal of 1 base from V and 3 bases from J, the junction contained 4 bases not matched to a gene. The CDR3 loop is CATSDFGQGVEETQYF. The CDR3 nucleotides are TGTGCCACCAGTGATTTTGGACAGGGGGTTGAAGAGACCCAGTACTTC.

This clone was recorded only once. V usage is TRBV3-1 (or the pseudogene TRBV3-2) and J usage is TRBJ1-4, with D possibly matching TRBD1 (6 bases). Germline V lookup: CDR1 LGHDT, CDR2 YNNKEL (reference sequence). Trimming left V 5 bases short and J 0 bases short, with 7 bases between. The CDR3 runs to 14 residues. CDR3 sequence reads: CASSNRATNEKLFF. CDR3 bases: TGTGCCAGCAGCAACAGGGCAACTAATGAAAAACTGTTTTTT.

CDR3 nucleotides: TGCGCCAGCAGCCGACTAGCGGGGCCCAGCACAGATACGCAGTATTTT. As protein: CASSRLAGPSTDTQYF. V and J are TRBV4-3 and TRBJ2-3; 11 bases fit TRBD2. This CDR3 spans 16 amino acids. Germline assignment: CDR1 LGHNA and CDR2 YSLEER. The V segment lost 4 bases and the J segment 0 bases; nucleotides outside the gene matches: 3.

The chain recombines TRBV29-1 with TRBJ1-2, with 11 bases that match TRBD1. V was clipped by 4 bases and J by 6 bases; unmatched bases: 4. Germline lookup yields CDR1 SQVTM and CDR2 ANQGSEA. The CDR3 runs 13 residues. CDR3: CSVGTGGNDGYTF. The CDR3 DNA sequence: TGCAGCGTTGGGACAGGGGGCAACGATGGCTACACCTTC.

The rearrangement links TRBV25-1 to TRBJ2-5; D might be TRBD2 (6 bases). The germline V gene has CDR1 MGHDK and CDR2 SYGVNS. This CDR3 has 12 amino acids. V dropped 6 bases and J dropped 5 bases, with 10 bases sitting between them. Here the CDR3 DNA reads TGTGCCAGCAGATATGGAGGGGAGACCCAGTACTTC. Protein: CASRYGGETQYF.

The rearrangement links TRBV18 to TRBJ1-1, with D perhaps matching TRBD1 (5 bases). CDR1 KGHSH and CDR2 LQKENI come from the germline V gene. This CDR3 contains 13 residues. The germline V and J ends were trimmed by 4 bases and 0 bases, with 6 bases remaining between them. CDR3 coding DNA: TGTGCCAGCTCACTAGGGGTGAACACTGAAGCTTTCTTT. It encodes CASSLGVNTEAFF.